One and the same sample provided the 14 T cell receptor beta chains below, sequenced in a study of early T cells in non-severe SARS-CoV-2 infection. TCRdb re-called the 5' RACE reads with MiXCR, one entry per CDR3 protein. The sample lists fewer than 65,000 distinct CDR3 sequences; roughly a tenth were seen once. Source material: whole blood. The source is an adult who was a healthcare worker with PCR-confirmed SARS-CoV-2 infection or an uninfected control (not recorded which).

This clonotype has more than one count but fewer than ten. V gene TRBV5-1 combines with J gene TRBJ2-5, with 9 bases lining up with TRBD1. The CDR3 sequence is 15 residues long. V lost 3 bases and J lost 1; bases outside the gene matches: 4. Germline V lookup: CDR1 SGHRS, CDR2 YFSETQ. DNA of the CDR3: TGCGCCAGCAGCTACGCGGACAGGGGCCAAGAGACCCAGTACTTC. Translated, it gives CASSYADRGQETQYF.

In DNA, the CDR3 is TGTGCCAGCAGTGACATCAGCACAGATACGCAGTATTTT. Translation: CASSDISTDTQYF. This chain connects TRBV2 to TRBJ2-3; D ambiguous. The CDR3 covers 13 residues. V was shortened by 3 bases and J by 0 bases, with 4 bases between the two germline ends. In germline, CDR1 is SNHLY, CDR2 FYNNEI.

This clonotype has more than one count but fewer than ten. The chain is built from TRBV28 and TRBJ1-2, with D hard to call. V lost 2 bases, J lost 9 bases, and 7 bases lay in between. In germline, CDR1 is MDHEN, CDR2 SYDVKM. The CDR3 is 11 amino acids. As DNA, the CDR3 is TGTGCCAGCAGTTTACTCGCCCGCTACACCTTC. Residues: CASSLLARYTF.

This clonotype came up many times. The gene calls are TRBV30 and TRBJ1-1; tentative D call: TRBD1 (5 bases). V dropped 4 bases and J dropped 1 base, with 7 bases sitting between them. Germline CDR1 GTSNPN, CDR2 SVGIG (reference sequence). The CDR3 spans 12 residues. For the CDR3, the DNA is TGTGCCTGGAAGCAGGGGAACACTGAAGCTTTCTTT. This sequence encodes CAWKQGNTEAFF.

The chain has TRBV29-1 and TRBJ1-1, with 7 bases lining up with TRBD1. The germline V gene has CDR1 SQVTM and CDR2 ANQGSEA. The length of the CDR3 is 15 residues. V was clipped by 5 bases and J by 4 bases; unmatched bases: 13. For the CDR3, the DNA is TGCAGCGTTTCGAATATACAGGGGTCAGGCACTGAAGCTTTCTTT. Protein: CSVSNIQGSGTEAFF. Full variable domain (rest looked up from reference TRBV29-1 and TRBJ1-1): SAVISQKPSRDICQRGTSLTIQCQVDSQVTMMFWYRQQPGQSLTLIATANQGSEATYESGFVIDKFPISRPNLTFSTLTVSNMSPEDSSIYLCSVSNIQGSGTEAFFGQGTRLTVV.

This clonotype was seen repeatedly, ten times or more. The V gene is TRBV5-6, the J gene TRBJ2-4; possible D gene TRBD1, 6 bases. The length of the CDR3 is 18 residues. Trimming removed 4 bases from V and 1 base from J, with 21 bases in between. Germline V gene sequence: CDR1 SGHDT, CDR2 YYEEEE. The CDR3 here is CASSLWTVQREAKNIQYF. CDR3 coding DNA: TGTGCCAGCAGCCTTTGGACAGTTCAGCGCGAGGCCAAAAACATTCAGTACTTC.

The sample holds many counts of this clonotype. The chain carries TRBV24-1 and TRBJ2-5; no definite D call. From germline, CDR1 is KGHDR and CDR2 SFDVKD. This CDR3 has 14 residues. Deletions cut 6 bases from V and 5 bases from J, with 15 bases between. The CDR3 DNA sequence: TGTGCCACCAGTATCCGTGGACCCTCGGAGACCCAGTACTTC. This codes for CATSIRGPSETQYF.

The chain is built from TRBV5-8 and TRBJ2-2; D remains unclear. V was pared by 0 bases and J by 4 bases, with 4 bases between. CDR1 and CDR2 (germline): SGHTS, YDEGEE. The CDR3 loop spans 13 amino acids. The CDR3 DNA is TGTGCCAGCAGCTTGGTCGTCACCGGGGAGCTGTTTTTT. It yields the protein CASSLVVTGELFF.

This clonotype was found many times. CDR3 in amino acids: CASSLDGAGQPQHF. The CDR3 nucleotides are TGTGCCAGCAGCTTAGACGGGGCGGGGCAGCCCCAGCATTTT. The chain recombines TRBV7-8 with TRBJ1-5; tentative D call: TRBD1 (5 bases). CDR3 length: 14 amino acids. Germline assignment: CDR1 SGHVS and CDR2 FQNEAQ. The V end was cut by 1 base, the J end by 7 bases, with 11 bases between.

This clonotype came up a few times. The V gene is TRBV4-1, the J gene TRBJ1-3; D perhaps matches TRBD1 (5 bases). There are 15 residues in the CDR3. Germline V lookup: CDR1 MGHRA, CDR2 YSYEKL. V lost 6 bases and J lost 2, with 14 bases in between. The CDR3 reads CASRPDSNPGNTIYF. The CDR3 DNA is TGCGCCAGCAGGCCCGACAGCAACCCTGGAAACACCATATATTTT.

CDR3 in DNA: TGCGCCAGCAGCTTGGAAGGGCGCACAGATACGCAGTATTTT. It translates to CASSLEGRTDTQYF. The V and J genes are TRBV5-1 and TRBJ2-3; no definite D call. The CDR3 spans 14 residues. The germline V and J ends were trimmed by 0 bases and 1 base, with 6 bases remaining between them. Germline V gives CDR1 SGHRS, CDR2 YFSETQ.

V usage is TRBV5-1 and J usage is TRBJ2-1; D may correspond to TRBD1 or TRBD2 (5 bases each). This CDR3 has 15 residues. With 2 bases removed from V and 4 bases from J, the gap between germline ends came to 13 bases. The germline V gene has CDR1 SGHRS and CDR2 YFSETQ. CDR3 in DNA: TGCGCCAGCAGCTTAGGGACCTTGGCATACAATGAGCAGTTCTTC. The encoded protein is CASSLGTLAYNEQFF.

This clonotype has at least ten counts. The chain joins TRBV11-2 to TRBJ2-5; 8 bases are shared with TRBD1. The CDR3 contains 14 residues. Germline CDR1 is SGHAT and CDR2 is FQNNGV. Trimming at V came to 5 bases and at J to 5 bases, leaving 7 bases not matched to a gene. In DNA form, the CDR3 reads TGTGCCAGCAGCCCGAGGACAGGGCAGGAGACCCAGTACTTC. Protein: CASSPRTGQETQYF.

This clonotype was seen more than once but under ten times. The J gene is TRBJ1-1, the V gene TRBV3-1; 8 nucleotides line up with TRBD1. Germline-derived CDR1 and CDR2 are LGHDT and YNNKEL (reference sequence). The V and J ends lost 0 bases and 4 bases, in that order; junction bases with no gene match: 10. This CDR3 has 17 amino acids. The CDR3 is CASSQDLGTGGGTEAFF. The CDR3 coding sequence is TGTGCCAGCAGCCAAGATCTAGGAACAGGGGGAGGCACTGAAGCTTTCTTT. Using reference TRBV3-1 and TRBJ1-1 for the parts outside the CDR3, the full variable domain is DTAVSQTPKYLVTQMGNDKSIKCEQNLGHDTMYWYKQDSKKFLKIMFSYNNKELIINETVPNRFSPKSPDKAHLNLHINSLELGDSAVYFCASSQDLGTGGGTEAFFGQGTRLTVV.